Sequencing of this TCR beta chain was carried out in a study of shared clonotypes between healthy human individuals. The donors, healthy adults who were HIV-negative, had experienced no recent acute infections or vaccinations. Sequencing was performed with immunoSEQ multiplex PCR; in TCRdb, only in-frame clones are kept and a portion is missing. Counted here are approximately 2.5 million clones, approximately 94% occurring once; the ten biggest clones make up roughly 0.13%. Between the trimmed V and J ends, which lost 5 bases and 5 bases, there was a span of 12 bases. Germline V CDR1 and CDR2: MNHEY, SMNVEV (reference sequence). The CDR3 is 13 residues long. With regard to this clone: Distinct nucleotide sequences in the sample also encode this CDR3.

Sequenced sample: naive CD4+ T cells sorted from blood. Documented subset: CD45RA+ positively selected. The sequence was obtained from a man younger than 30 in good health. The rearrangement links TRBV27 to TRBJ1-2, with D perhaps TRBD1 (5 bases). CDR3: CASSPGGGYGYTF. DNA for the CDR3: TGTGCCAGCAGTCCCGGCGGGGGGTATGGCTACACCTTC.